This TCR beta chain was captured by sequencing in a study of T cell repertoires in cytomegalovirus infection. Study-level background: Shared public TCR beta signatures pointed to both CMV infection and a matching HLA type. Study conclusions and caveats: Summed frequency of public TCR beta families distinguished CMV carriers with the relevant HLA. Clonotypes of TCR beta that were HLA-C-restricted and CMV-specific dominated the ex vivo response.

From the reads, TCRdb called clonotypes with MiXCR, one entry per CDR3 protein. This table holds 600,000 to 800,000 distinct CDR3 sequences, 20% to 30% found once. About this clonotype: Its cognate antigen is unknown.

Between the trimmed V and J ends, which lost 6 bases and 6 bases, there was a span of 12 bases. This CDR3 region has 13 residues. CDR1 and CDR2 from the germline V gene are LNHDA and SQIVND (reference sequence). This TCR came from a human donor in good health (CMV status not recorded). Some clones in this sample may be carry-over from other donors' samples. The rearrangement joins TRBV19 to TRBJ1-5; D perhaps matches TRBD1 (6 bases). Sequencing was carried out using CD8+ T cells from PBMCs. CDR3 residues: CASRTGRSQPQHF. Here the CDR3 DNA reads TGTGCCAGTAGAACAGGGAGGTCTCAGCCCCAGCATTTT.